This entry describes one TCR beta chain. This sample was taken from a study of blood T cell repertoires in COVID-19. Germline V CDR1 and CDR2: MNHEY, SVGAGI. The CDR3 has 14 residues. Trimming took 0 bases from V and 5 from J; bases not matched to a gene: 1. Profiling relied on immunoSEQ multiplex PCR, and the TCRdb table lists in-frame clones only, not all of them. The table has under 45,000 clones, 85% seen once; the top ten hold 13% to 15%. This clonotype originated in a human donor in a cohort sampled during active COVID-19. This chain links TRBV6-5 with TRBJ2-4, with 7 bases that match TRBD1. The sequencing sample was made of peripheral blood. The DNA of the CDR3 is TGTGCCAGCAGTTACTCCGGGACAGAAAACATTCAGTACTTC. Translating it yields CASSYSGTENIQYF.